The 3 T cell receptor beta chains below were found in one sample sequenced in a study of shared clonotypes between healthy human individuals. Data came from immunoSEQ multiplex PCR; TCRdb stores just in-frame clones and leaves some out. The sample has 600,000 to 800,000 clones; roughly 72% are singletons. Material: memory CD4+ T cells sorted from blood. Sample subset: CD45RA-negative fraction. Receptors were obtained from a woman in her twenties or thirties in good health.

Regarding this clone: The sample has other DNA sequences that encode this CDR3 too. The CDR3 DNA reads as TGTGCCAGCAGTTTCCAGTCCGGAAACACCATATATTTT. Residues: CASSFQSGNTIYF. V usage is TRBV28 and J usage is TRBJ1-3; D gene ambiguous. CDR1 and CDR2 from the germline V gene are MDHEN and SYDVKM. The CDR3 loop spans 13 amino acids. The V and J ends lost 3 bases and 4 bases respectively, with 7 bases between them.

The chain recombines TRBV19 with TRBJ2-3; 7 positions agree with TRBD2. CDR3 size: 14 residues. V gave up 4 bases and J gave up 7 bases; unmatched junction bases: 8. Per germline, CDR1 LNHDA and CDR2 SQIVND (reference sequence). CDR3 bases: TGTGCCAGTAGTAGCCGGGACTACAGTAATACGCAGTATTTT. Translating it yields CASSSRDYSNTQYF.

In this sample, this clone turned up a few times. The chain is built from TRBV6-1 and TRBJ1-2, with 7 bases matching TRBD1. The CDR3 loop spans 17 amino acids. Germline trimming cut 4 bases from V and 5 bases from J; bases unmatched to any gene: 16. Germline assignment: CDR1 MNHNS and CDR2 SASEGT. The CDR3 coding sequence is TGTGCCAGCAGTGGTAAACCGGGACAGCAAACACAATATGGCTACACCTTC. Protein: CASSGKPGQQTQYGYTF.